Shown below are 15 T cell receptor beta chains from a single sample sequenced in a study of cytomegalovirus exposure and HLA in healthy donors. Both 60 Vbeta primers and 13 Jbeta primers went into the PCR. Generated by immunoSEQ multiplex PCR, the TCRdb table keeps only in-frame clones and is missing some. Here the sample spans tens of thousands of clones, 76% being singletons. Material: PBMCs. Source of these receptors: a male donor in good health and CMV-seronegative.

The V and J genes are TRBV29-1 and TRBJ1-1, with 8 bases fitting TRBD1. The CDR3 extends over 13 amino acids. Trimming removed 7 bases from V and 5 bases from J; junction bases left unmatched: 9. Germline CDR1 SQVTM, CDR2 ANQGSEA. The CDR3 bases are TGCAGCGCCACTCGGACAGGGAGTACTGAAGCTTTCTTT. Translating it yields CSATRTGSTEAFF.

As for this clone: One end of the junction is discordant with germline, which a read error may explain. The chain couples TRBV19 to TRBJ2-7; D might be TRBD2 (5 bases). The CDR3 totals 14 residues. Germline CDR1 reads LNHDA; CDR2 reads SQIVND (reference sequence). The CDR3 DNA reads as TGTGCCAGTAGTCCGGCGGGCGCCTTCAGTCCGCAGAGCTTC. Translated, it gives CASSPAGAFSPQSF.

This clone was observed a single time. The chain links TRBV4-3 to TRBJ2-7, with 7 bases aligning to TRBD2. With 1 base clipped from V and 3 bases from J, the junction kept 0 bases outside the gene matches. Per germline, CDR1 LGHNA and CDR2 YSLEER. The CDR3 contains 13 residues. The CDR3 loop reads CASSQGTSYEQYF. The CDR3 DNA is TGCGCCAGCAGCCAAGGGACTAGCTACGAGCAGTACTTC.

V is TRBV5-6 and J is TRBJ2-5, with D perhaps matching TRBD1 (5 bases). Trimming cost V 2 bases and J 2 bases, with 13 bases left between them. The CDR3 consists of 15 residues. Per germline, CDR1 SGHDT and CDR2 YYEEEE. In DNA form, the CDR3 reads TGTGCCAGCAGCTTTCTGGGGCGATTACAAGAGACCCAGTACTTC. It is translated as CASSFLGRLQETQYF. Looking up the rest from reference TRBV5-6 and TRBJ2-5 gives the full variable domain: DAGVTQSPTHLIKTRGQQVTLRCSPKSGHDTVSWYQQALGQGPQFIFQYYEEEERQRGNFPDRFSGHQFPNYSSELNVNALLLGDSALYLCASSFLGRLQETQYFGPGTRLLVL.

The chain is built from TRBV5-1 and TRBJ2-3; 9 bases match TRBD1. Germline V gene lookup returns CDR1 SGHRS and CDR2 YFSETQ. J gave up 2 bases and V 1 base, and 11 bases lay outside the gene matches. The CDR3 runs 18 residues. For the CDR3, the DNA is TGCGCCAGCAGCTTGTGGTACACAGGGGGCGGCTACACAGATACGCAGTATTTT. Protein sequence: CASSLWYTGGGYTDTQYF.

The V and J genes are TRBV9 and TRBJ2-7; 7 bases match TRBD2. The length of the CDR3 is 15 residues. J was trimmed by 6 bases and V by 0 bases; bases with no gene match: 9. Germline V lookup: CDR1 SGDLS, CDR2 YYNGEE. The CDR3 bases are TGTGCCAGCAGCGTAGGTGACGTGTCGGGGGGCGAGCAGTACTTC. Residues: CASSVGDVSGGEQYF. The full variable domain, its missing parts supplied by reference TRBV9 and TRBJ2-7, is DSGVTQTPKHLITATGQRVTLRCSPRSGDLSVYWYQQSLDQGLQFLIQYYNGEERAKGNILERFSAQQFPDLHSELNLSSLELGDSALYFCASSVGDVSGGEQYFGPGTRLTVT.

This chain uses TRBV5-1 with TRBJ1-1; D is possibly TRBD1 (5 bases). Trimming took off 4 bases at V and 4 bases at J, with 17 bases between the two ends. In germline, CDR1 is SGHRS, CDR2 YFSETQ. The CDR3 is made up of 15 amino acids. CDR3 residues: CASSQYQMGGTEAFF. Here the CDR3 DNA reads TGCGCCAGCAGCCAATATCAAATGGGGGGCACTGAAGCTTTCTTT.

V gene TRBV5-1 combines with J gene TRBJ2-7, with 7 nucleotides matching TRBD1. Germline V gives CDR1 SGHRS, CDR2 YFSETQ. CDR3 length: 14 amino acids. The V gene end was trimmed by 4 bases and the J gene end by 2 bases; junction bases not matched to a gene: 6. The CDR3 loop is CASSIQGFAYEQYF. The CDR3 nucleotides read TGCGCCAGCAGCATACAGGGGTTTGCCTACGAGCAGTACTTC.

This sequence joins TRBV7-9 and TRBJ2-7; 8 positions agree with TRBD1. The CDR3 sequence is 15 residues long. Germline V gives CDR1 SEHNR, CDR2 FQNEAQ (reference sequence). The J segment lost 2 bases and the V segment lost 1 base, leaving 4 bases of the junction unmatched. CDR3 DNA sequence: TGTGCCAGCAGCTTAGGGACAGGGCCAACCTACGAGCAGTACTTC. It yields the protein CASSLGTGPTYEQYF.

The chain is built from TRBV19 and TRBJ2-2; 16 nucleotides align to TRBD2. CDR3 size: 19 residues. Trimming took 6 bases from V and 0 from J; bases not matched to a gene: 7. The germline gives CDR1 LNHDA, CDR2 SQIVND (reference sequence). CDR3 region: CASRIPGLAGGANTGELFF. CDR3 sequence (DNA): TGTGCCAGTAGAATACCGGGACTAGCGGGGGGGGCGAACACCGGGGAGCTGTTTTTT. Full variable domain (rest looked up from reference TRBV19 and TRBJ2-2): DGGITQSPKYLFRKEGQNVTLSCEQNLNHDAMYWYRQDPGQGLRLIYYSQIVNDFQKGDIAEGYSVSREKKESFPLTVTSAQKNPTAFYLCASRIPGLAGGANTGELFFGEGSRLTVL.

The DNA of the CDR3 is TGTGCCAGCAGTTTCCAGGGGGGATTCTATGGCTACACCTTC. Translating it yields CASSFQGGFYGYTF. V usage is TRBV28 and J usage is TRBJ1-2; 7 bases agree with TRBD1. The CDR3 is 14 amino acids. Germline lookup yields CDR1 MDHEN and CDR2 SYDVKM. Germline trimming cut 3 bases from V and 4 bases from J; bases unmatched to any gene: 5.

CDR3 bases: TGTGCCAGCAGCTTAGGCCGGGCCCTAGCCAATACGCAGTATTTT. Its protein is CASSLGRALANTQYF. The chain employs TRBV11-2 and TRBJ2-3, with D tentatively TRBD2 (5 bases). The V gene lost 1 base and the J gene lost 7 bases, with 15 bases spanning the gap. In germline, CDR1 is SGHAT, CDR2 FQNNGV. The CDR3 sequence is 15 residues long. Together with reference TRBV11-2 and TRBJ2-3, the CDR3 gives the full variable domain: EAGVAQSPRYKIIEKRQSVAFWCNPISGHATLYWYQQILGQGPKLLIQFQNNGVVDDSQLPKDRFSAERLKGVDSTLKIQPAKLEDSAVYLCASSLGRALANTQYFGPGTRLTVL.

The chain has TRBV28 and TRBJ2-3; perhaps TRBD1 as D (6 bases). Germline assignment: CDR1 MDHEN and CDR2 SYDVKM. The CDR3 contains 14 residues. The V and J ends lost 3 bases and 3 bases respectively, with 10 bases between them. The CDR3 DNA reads TGTGCCAGCAGTTTGAACAGGGAAACAGATACGCAGTATTTT. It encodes CASSLNRETDTQYF.

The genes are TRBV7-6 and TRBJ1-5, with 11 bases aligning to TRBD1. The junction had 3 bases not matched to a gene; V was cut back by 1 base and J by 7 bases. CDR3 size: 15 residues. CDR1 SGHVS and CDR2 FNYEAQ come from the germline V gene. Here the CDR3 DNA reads TGTGCCAGCAGCTTAGTGGACAGGGGGCGGCAGCCCCAGCATTTT. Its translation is CASSLVDRGRQPQHF.

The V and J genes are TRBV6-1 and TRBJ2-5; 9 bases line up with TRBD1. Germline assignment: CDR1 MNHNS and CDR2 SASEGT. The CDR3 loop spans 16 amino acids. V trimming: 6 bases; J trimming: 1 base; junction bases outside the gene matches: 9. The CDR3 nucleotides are TGTGCCAGCAGGGAAACAGGGGGCGGCCCCCAAGAGACCCAGTACTTC. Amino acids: CASRETGGGPQETQYF.